One sample yielded the 22 T cell receptor beta chains listed below, sequenced in a study of cytomegalovirus exposure and HLA in healthy donors (dated by TCRdb to about 2017). Libraries were built with the immunoSEQ multiplex PCR assay. The multiplex PCR relied on a mix of 60 forward primers for TCR Vbeta segments and 13 reverse primers for TCR Jbeta segments. TCRdb provides this immuneACCESS table in a form limited to in-frame rearrangements. Some clones are lacking; in checked studies, under half of them reflect an unresolved V gene, and why the rest are absent is not known. Across this sample there are roughly 130,000 clones, with roughly four fifths seen only once. Together, the top ten hold about 1.2% of the sample. Sequences were obtained from PBMCs. These receptors all come from a woman in her thirties or forties in good health and CMV-seronegative.

This clone was observed a few times. The J gene is TRBJ1-5, the V gene TRBV19, with 12 bases fitting TRBD1. The trim removed 3 bases at V and 7 bases at J, leaving 13 bases unmatched. Germline-derived CDR1 and CDR2 are LNHDA and SQIVND (reference sequence). The CDR3 runs 18 residues. CDR3 sequence reads: CASSIANHGTGGRQPQHF. In DNA form, the CDR3 reads TGTGCCAGTAGTATCGCAAACCACGGGACAGGGGGCCGGCAGCCCCAGCATTTT. Full variable domain (remainder filled in from reference TRBV19 and TRBJ1-5): DGGITQSPKYLFRKEGQNVTLSCEQNLNHDAMYWYRQDPGQGLRLIYYSQIVNDFQKGDIAEGYSVSREKKESFPLTVTSAQKNPTAFYLCASSIANHGTGGRQPQHFGDGTRLSIL.

The chain couples TRBV7-9 to TRBJ1-1; D unresolved. V lost 5 bases, J lost 4 bases, and 17 bases lay in between. Germline V gene lookup returns CDR1 SEHNR and CDR2 FQNEAQ (reference sequence). There are 15 residues in the CDR3. The CDR3 DNA follows: TGTGCCAGCAGCCCTGGTATAGTTGCGGGCACTGAAGCTTTCTTT. Protein: CASSPGIVAGTEAFF.

The chain's CDR3 is CASSPSRDRGRKNNSGANVLTF. CDR3 nucleotides: TGTGCCAGCAGCCCTTCCCGGGACAGGGGGCGCAAGAATAACTCTGGGGCCAACGTCCTGACTTTC. The V and J genes are TRBV21-1 and TRBJ2-6; TRBD1 was called by the table and not checked on the DNA. TRBV21-1 is noted as a pseudogene. The CDR3 totals 22 residues.

J is TRBJ1-5 and V is TRBV7-2, with D possibly matching TRBD1 (5 bases). The CDR3 is 12 amino acids. Germline V lookup: CDR1 SGHTA, CDR2 FQGNSA. V was clipped by 6 bases and J by 5 bases, with 8 bases between them. CDR3 sequence: CASSFRDQPQHF. The DNA for the CDR3 is TGTGCCAGCAGTTTCAGGGATCAGCCCCAGCATTTT.

The rearrangement joins TRBV15 to TRBJ1-2; tentative D call: TRBD1 (5 bases). Germline V CDR1 and CDR2: LNHNV, YYDKDF (reference sequence). The CDR3 contains 15 residues. Trimming stripped 2 bases from V and 8 bases from J, with 18 bases between. The chain's CDR3 is CATSRSTAGTLGYTF. In nucleotides, the CDR3 is TGTGCCACCAGCAGATCGACAGCTGGAACCCTAGGCTACACCTTC.

J is TRBJ1-6 and V is TRBV5-1; 11 bases line up with TRBD1. Germline V gene lookup returns CDR1 SGHRS and CDR2 YFSETQ. The CDR3 has 20 residues. V trimming: 3 bases; J trimming: 0 bases; junction bases outside the gene matches: 11. CDR3 sequence reads: CASSSPPRTGGSSYNSPLHF. The CDR3 nucleotides read TGCGCCAGCAGCTCACCACCCAGGACAGGGGGCAGCTCCTATAATTCACCCCTCCACTTT.

A few counts support this clone. V is TRBV2 and J is TRBJ1-2; 8 nucleotides line up with TRBD1. The length of the CDR3 is 14 residues. J lost 6 bases, V lost 6 bases, and 9 bases had no gene match. From germline, CDR1 is SNHLY and CDR2 FYNNEI. The CDR3 DNA reads as TGTGCCAGCAGCCTGCGGACAGGGCAAAATGGCTACACCTTC. Its translation is CASSLRTGQNGYTF.

CDR3 in amino acids: CASVSSGGVTGELFF. CDR3 nucleotides: TGTGCCAGCGTATCTAGCGGGGGGGTGACCGGGGAGCTGTTTTTT. V usage is TRBV27 and J usage is TRBJ2-2, with TRBD2 matching over 12 bases. The V segment lost 8 bases and the J segment 5 bases; nucleotides outside the gene matches: 6. This CDR3 has 15 residues. Germline-derived CDR1 and CDR2 are MNHEY and SMNVEV (reference sequence).

The gene calls are TRBV21-1 and TRBJ1-4; the D call of TRBD1 is as the table states it, not checked on the DNA. TRBV21-1 is a pseudogene. The CDR3 is 13 residues long. CDR3 DNA: TGTGCCAGCCCCAGGGGCAGGGGCGAAAAACTGTTTTTT. This codes for CASPRGRGEKLFF.

The chain uses TRBV12-5 and TRBJ2-5; TRBD1 aligns across 10 bases. The germline V gene has CDR1 LGHNT and CDR2 FRNRAP. There are 14 residues in the CDR3. V gave up 7 bases and J gave up 4 bases; unmatched junction bases: 6. The CDR3 protein is CASARTGGRETQYF. The CDR3 region has the DNA TGTGCTAGTGCCCGGACAGGGGGTCGAGAGACCCAGTACTTC.

This chain joins TRBV5-4 and TRBJ2-2; 8 bases are shared with TRBD1. Germline V CDR1 and CDR2: SGHNT, YYREEE (reference sequence). The junction had 5 bases not matched to a gene; V was cut back by 0 bases and J by 4 bases. The CDR3 has 16 amino acids. The CDR3 region is CASSLGRTGLTGELFF. In DNA form, the CDR3 reads TGTGCCAGCAGCTTGGGGCGGACAGGGCTCACCGGGGAGCTGTTTTTT.

In DNA, the CDR3 is TGTGCCAGCAGTGCGGAGGGGACGTCTGGAAACACCATATATTTT. This codes for CASSAEGTSGNTIYF. The chain has TRBV2 and TRBJ1-3; weak D call: TRBD1 (5 bases). The CDR3 extends over 15 amino acids. Trimming stripped 4 bases from V and 1 base from J, with 11 bases between. Germline V gene data show CDR1 as SNHLY and CDR2 as FYNNEI.

This chain connects TRBV18 to TRBJ1-6; TRBD1 matches 10 bases. With 6 bases clipped from V and 7 bases from J, the junction kept 6 bases outside the gene matches. CDR1 is KGHSH, CDR2 LQKENI, per germline. The CDR3 length is 15 residues. CDR3 amino acids: CASSPPGQGNSPLHF. The CDR3 nucleotides are TGTGCCAGCTCCCCGCCGGGACAGGGGAATTCACCCCTCCACTTT.

The chain uses TRBV6-1 and TRBJ1-5; TRBD1 matches 8 bases. Losses at the gene ends were 4 bases for V and 6 bases for J; bases not matched to a gene: 5. Germline V gene lookup returns CDR1 MNHNS and CDR2 SASEGT. This CDR3 has 14 residues. CDR3 DNA sequence: TGTGCCAGCAGTGTGGGGCAGGGGGCTCAGCCCCAGCATTTT. The encoded protein is CASSVGQGAQPQHF.

The chain joins TRBV13 to TRBJ1-1; D unresolved. Trimming shortened V by 4 bases and J by 1 base, and 7 bases separated the two germline ends. The CDR3 loop spans 13 amino acids. The germline gives CDR1 PRHDT, CDR2 FYEKMQ (reference sequence). CDR3 protein: CASSSNPNTEAFF. CDR3 coding DNA: TGTGCCAGCAGCTCCAATCCGAACACTGAAGCTTTCTTT.

This clone occurred a few times. The rearrangement uses TRBV2 and TRBJ1-5; D uncertain. V gave up 2 bases and J gave up 1 base, with 12 bases separating them. Germline V gene sequence: CDR1 SNHLY, CDR2 FYNNEI. The CDR3 is 16 residues long. The CDR3 loop reads CASSESRQWSNQPQHF. CDR3 sequence (DNA): TGTGCCAGCAGTGAATCGAGGCAGTGGAGCAATCAGCCCCAGCATTTT.

The V call is TRBV7-2, the J call TRBJ1-1; D remains unclear. This CDR3 spans 12 amino acids. V lost 5 bases, J lost 2 bases, and 6 bases lay in between. Germline V gives CDR1 SGHTA, CDR2 FQGNSA. Here the CDR3 DNA reads TGTGCCAGCAGCCTACTTAACACTGAAGCTTTCTTT. Encoded protein: CASSLLNTEAFF.

This clone appeared a single time. This chain links TRBV4-1 with TRBJ1-2; 7 nucleotides align to TRBD1. The CDR3 extends over 15 amino acids. The germline V gene encodes CDR1 MGHRA and CDR2 YSYEKL. V dropped 4 bases and J dropped 4; count of bases not matched to a gene: 9. The CDR3 bases are TGCGCCAGCAGCCCTGCAGGGGGTTTATTCTATGGCTACACCTTC. Translated, it gives CASSPAGGLFYGYTF.

The chain employs TRBV5-6 and TRBJ2-1; 7 bases agree with TRBD2. The CDR3 length is 15 residues. The V gene end was trimmed by 2 bases and the J gene end by 9 bases; junction bases not matched to a gene: 11. Germline V gene sequence: CDR1 SGHDT, CDR2 YYEEEE. The DNA of the CDR3 is TGTGCCAGCAGCTTCGGATACGGGGGGTTGAGTGAGCAGTTCTTC. Encoded protein: CASSFGYGGLSEQFF.

V gene TRBV27 combines with J gene TRBJ2-7; tentatively, D is TRBD2 (6 bases). V lost 5 bases and J lost 0, with 14 bases in between. Germline CDR1 reads MNHEY; CDR2 reads SMNVEV (reference sequence). The CDR3 runs to 15 residues. The DNA for the CDR3 is TGTGCCAGCAGTAGTAGCGGAGTTGGCTCCTACGAGCAGTACGTC. Its protein product is CASSSSGVGSYEQYV.

With regard to this clone: This CDR3 is also generated by other DNA sequences in the sample. This chain links TRBV27 with TRBJ2-7, with a weak D call TRBD2 (5 bases). V lost 0 bases and J 4 bases, leaving 7 bases between the germline ends. CDR3 length equals 13 residues. CDR1 MNHEY and CDR2 SMNVEV come from the germline V gene (reference sequence). The CDR3 is CASSLSTGYEQYF. In DNA, the CDR3 is TGTGCCAGCAGTTTATCTACGGGGTACGAGCAGTACTTC.

The J gene is TRBJ1-1, the V gene TRBV4-1; D gene ambiguous. The length of the CDR3 is 13 residues. V lost 4 bases, J lost 0 bases, and 6 bases lay in between. CDR1 is MGHRA and CDR2 is YSYEKL in the germline V gene. CDR3 coding DNA: TGCGCCAGCAGCCGGGAGATGAACACTGAAGCTTTCTTT. Residues: CASSREMNTEAFF.